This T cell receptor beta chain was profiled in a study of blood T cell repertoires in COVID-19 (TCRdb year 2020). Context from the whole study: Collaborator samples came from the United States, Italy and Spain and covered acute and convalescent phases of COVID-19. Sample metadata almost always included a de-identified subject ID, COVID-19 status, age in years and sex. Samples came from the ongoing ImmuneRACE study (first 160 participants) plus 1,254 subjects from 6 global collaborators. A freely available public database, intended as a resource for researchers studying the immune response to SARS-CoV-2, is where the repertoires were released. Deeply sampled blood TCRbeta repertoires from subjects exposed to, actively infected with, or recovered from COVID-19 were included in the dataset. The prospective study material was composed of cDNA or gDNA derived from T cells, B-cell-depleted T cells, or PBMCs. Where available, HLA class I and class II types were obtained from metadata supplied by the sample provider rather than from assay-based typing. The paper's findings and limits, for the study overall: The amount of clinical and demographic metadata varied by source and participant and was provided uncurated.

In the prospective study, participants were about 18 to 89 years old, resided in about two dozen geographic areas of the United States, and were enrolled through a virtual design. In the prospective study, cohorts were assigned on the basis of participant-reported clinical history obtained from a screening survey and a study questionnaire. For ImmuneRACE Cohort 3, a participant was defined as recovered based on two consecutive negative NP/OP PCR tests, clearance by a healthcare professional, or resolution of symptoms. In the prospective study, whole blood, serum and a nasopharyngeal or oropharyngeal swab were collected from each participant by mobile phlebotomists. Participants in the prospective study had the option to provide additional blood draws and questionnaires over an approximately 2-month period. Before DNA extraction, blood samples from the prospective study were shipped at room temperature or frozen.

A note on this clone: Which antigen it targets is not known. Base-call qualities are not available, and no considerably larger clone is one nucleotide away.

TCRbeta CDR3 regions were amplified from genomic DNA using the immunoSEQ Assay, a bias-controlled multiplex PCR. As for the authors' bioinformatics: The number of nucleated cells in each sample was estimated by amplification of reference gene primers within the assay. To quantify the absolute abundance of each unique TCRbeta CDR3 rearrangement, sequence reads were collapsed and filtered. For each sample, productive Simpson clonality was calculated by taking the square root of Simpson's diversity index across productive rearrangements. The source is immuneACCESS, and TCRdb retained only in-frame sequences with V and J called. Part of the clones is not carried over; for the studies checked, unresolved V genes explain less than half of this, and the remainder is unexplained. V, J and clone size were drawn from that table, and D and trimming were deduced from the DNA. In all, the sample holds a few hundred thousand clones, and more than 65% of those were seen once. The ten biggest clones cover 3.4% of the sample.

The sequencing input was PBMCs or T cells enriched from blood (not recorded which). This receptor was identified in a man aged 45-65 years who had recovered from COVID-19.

The CDR3 region: CASSLSQGMGEKLFF. The nucleotide sequence reads TGTGCCAGCAGCCTCTCACAGGGGATGGGCGAAAAACTGTTTTTT. Recombination joined TRBV9 with TRBJ1-4; 7 bases in between match TRBD1. Per the germline V gene, SGDLS is the CDR1 and YYNGEE is the CDR2. V lost 4 bases and J lost 8 bases, and the count of bases not matched to a germline gene is 11. The CDR3 covers 15 residues, taking in both the cysteine and the phenylalanine. Just the 45-base CDR3 DNA is kept, in frame starting at base 1.